Listed below are T cell receptor beta chains from one sample, sequenced in a study of blood T cell repertoires in COVID-19. The method was immunoSEQ multiplex PCR; TCRdb's version includes in-frame clones alone and lacks a portion of them. The data show 200,000 to 250,000 clones, 70% to 90% seen once. Sequencing was done on a sample of PBMCs or T cells enriched from blood (not recorded which). The source is a woman in her forties or fifties with acute COVID-19. Both conserved end residues are trimmed from each CDR3.

j_gene | v_gene | CDR3aa
TRBJ2-7 | TRBV7-2 | ASSLAEHTYEQY
TRBJ1-5 | TRBV27 | ASSSDRGRQPQH
TRBJ1-2 | TRBV10-2 | ASSLSEGRDYGYT
TRBJ2-3 | TRBV7-3 | ASSRGRSDTQY
TRBJ2-3 | TRBV7-9 | ASSFSAGTGDHTQY
TRBJ2-7 | TRBV18 | ASSPAGGSPEQY
TRBJ1-4 | TRBV28 | ASSPPGGTYEKLF
TRBJ2-1 | TRBV30 | AWSGGHRNEQF
TRBJ1-3 | TRBV29-1 | SVEDPPGQGEGNTIY
TRBJ2-6 | TRBV10-3 | AIRARAGGSGANVLT
TRBJ2-2 | TRBV6-4 | ASSVQGAPPGELF
TRBJ2-5 | TRBV7-2 | ASRALAGVVETQY
TRBJ1-5 | TRBV27 | ASSSTPRANQPQH
TRBJ2-7 | TRBV7-8 | ASSLNSASGTYEQY
TRBJ2-5 | TRBV24-1 | ATGTGTLPGETQY
TRBJ1-4 | TRBV27 | ASSLQGAGNEKLF
TRBJ2-1 | TRBV5-4 | ASSRQLSNNEQF
TRBJ1-4 | TRBV12-3/TRBV12-4 | ASSFRGRLF
TRBJ1-4 | TRBV5-8 | ASSLAGATNEKLF
TRBJ1-1 | TRBV28 | ASSPYDRVTEAF
TRBJ2-3 | TRBV6-4 | ASSDSSSTDTQY
TRBJ2-7 | TRBV29-1 | SAAGGLDEQY
TRBJ2-3 | TRBV24-1 | ATSDPTRRTDTQY
TRBJ2-1 | TRBV7-3 | ASSLGDSSYNEQF
TRBJ1-1 | TRBV27 | ASSPNRGRAF
TRBJ2-3 | TRBV29-1 | STRLYPSGSTDTQY
TRBJ2-2 | TRBV9 | ASSVTAGAVTGELF
TRBJ2-1 | TRBV29-1 | SESDAGSSVAEQF
TRBJ1-1 | TRBV2 | ASSDLGSGNTEAF
TRBJ2-1 | TRBV28 | ASSGERQGEFYNEQF
TRBJ1-1 | TRBV5-1 | ASSPPERTEAF
TRBJ1-2 | TRBV5-1 | ASNPGQGNYGYT
TRBJ1-1 | TRBV7-3 | ASSLEGGRNTEAF
TRBJ2-7 | TRBV24-1 | ATSDPGQGAYEQY
TRBJ1-2 | TRBV4-1 | ASSTAGLDGYT
TRBJ2-7 | TRBV6-5 | ASSSEGVSYEQY
TRBJ1-1 | TRBV30 | ACARGRVTEAF
TRBJ2-1 | TRBV7-2 | ASSLARSGSHEQF
TRBJ2-3 | TRBV4-1 | ASSQGNSISTDTQY
TRBJ2-7 | TRBV9 | ASSVEGTSYEQY
TRBJ2-5 | TRBV29-1 | SVTLTSQETQY
TRBJ1-1 | TRBV29-1 | SVYDQGAGAF
TRBJ1-1 | TRBV7-3 | ASSSGQGNAEAF
TRBJ1-1 | TRBV10-3 | AISVLGGTEAF
TRBJ2-5 | TRBV6-5 | ASRPNRARGETQY
TRBJ2-1 | TRBV29-1 | QGAVYNEQF
TRBJ2-3 | TRBV9 | ASSVDNTQY
TRBJ2-3 | TRBV5-1 | ASSRAGPPSTDTQY
TRBJ1-1 | TRBV10-3 | AISGQGNTEAF
TRBJ2-3 | TRBV5-1 | ASSPRPSGSTDTQY
TRBJ2-7 | TRBV18 | ASSPQQGPEQY
TRBJ1-6 | TRBV7-2 | ASSLDYINSPLH
TRBJ2-7 | TRBV27 | ASSPSDRGRYEQY
TRBJ2-1 | TRBV27 | ASSRGWEQF
TRBJ1-4 | TRBV28 | ASSRTGPLANEKLF
TRBJ1-6 | TRBV12-5 | ASGPTSVLKRVSPLH
TRBJ1-3 | TRBV5-6 | ASSLAGTGNTIY
TRBJ2-1 | TRBV7-7 | ASSLTGNEQF
TRBJ1-2 | TRBV7-2 | ASSTYDSDGYT